This T cell receptor (beta chain) is from a study of post-analysis software for immune sequencing data. Turning to this clonotype: Antigen unknown.

This CDR3 is 13 amino acids long. The germline gives CDR1 SQVTM, CDR2 ANQGSEA. Whole-study results and caveats: Elevated frequency relative to controls characterized several TRBV segments in patients, TRBV5-6, TRBV5-1 and TRBV20-1 among them. People with multiple sclerosis had a significantly lower normalized Chao1 diversity than controls did.

Every TCR beta cDNA library bore unique molecular identifiers. TCRdb passed the PCR reads through MiXCR, listing each CDR3 protein once. The sample records 740,000 or so distinct CDR3 sequences, about 50% being singletons. The sequenced material came from blood. The TCR was taken from a girl aged 10 to 17 with multiple sclerosis. This chain joins TRBV29-1 and TRBJ2-4; possibly TRBD2 for D (7 bases). The J call may be incorrect, as the DNA end agrees better with TRBJ2-7. The CDR3 here is CSVEQGRGYEQYF. CDR3 bases: TGCAGCGTTGAGCAGGGGCGGGGGTACGAGCAGTACTTC.